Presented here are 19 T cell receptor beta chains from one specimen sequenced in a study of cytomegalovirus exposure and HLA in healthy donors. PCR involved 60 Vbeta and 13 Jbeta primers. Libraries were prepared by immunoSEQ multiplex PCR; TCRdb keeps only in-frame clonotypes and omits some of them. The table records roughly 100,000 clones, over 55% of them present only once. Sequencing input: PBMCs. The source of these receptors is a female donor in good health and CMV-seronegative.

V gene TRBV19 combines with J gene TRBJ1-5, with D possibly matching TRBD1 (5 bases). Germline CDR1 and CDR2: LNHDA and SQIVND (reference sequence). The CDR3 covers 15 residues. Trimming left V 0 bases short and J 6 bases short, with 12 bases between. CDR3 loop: CASSIDREAGQPQHF. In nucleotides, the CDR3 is TGTGCCAGTAGTATAGACAGGGAAGCAGGTCAGCCCCAGCATTTT.

CDR3 residues: CASSLDSEPSYEQYF. DNA for the CDR3: TGTGCCAGCAGCTTAGACTCCGAGCCTTCCTACGAGCAGTACTTC. The rearrangement joins TRBV7-9 to TRBJ2-7; D unresolved. The V end lost 1 base, the J end lost 1 base, and 11 bases lay between the germline ends. Germline V gene data show CDR1 as SEHNR and CDR2 as FQNEAQ (reference sequence). The CDR3 is 15 residues long.

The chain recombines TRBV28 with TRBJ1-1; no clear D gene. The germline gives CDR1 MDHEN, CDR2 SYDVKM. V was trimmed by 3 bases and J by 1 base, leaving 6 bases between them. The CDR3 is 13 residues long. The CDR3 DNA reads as TGTGCCAGCAGTTTCTCTACGAACACTGAAGCTTTCTTT. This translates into CASSFSTNTEAFF.

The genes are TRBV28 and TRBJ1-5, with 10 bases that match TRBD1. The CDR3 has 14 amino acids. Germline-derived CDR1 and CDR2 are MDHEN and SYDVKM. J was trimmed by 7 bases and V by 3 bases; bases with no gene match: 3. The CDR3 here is CASSLGQGWQPQHF. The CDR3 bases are TGTGCCAGCAGTTTGGGACAGGGGTGGCAGCCCCAGCATTTT. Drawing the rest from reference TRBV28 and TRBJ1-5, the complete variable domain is DVKVTQSSRYLVKRTGEKVFLECVQDMDHENMFWYRQDPGLGLRLIYFSYDVKMKEKGDIPEGYSVSREKKERFSLILESASTNQTSMYLCASSLGQGWQPQHFGDGTRLSIL.

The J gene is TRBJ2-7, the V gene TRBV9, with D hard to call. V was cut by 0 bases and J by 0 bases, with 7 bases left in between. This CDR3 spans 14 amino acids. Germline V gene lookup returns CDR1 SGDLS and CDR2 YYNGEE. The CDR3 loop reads CASSVAAYSYEQYF. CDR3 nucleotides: TGTGCCAGCAGCGTAGCAGCGTACTCCTACGAGCAGTACTTC. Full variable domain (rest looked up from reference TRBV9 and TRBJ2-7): DSGVTQTPKHLITATGQRVTLRCSPRSGDLSVYWYQQSLDQGLQFLIQYYNGEERAKGNILERFSAQQFPDLHSELNLSSLELGDSALYFCASSVAAYSYEQYFGPGTRLTVT.

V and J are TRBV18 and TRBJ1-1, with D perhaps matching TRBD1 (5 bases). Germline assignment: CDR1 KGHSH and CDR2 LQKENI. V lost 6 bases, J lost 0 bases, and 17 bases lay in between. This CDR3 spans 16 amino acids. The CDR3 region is CASSHRPTDMNTEAFF. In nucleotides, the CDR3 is TGTGCCAGCTCGCACCGTCCGACGGACATGAACACTGAAGCTTTCTTT. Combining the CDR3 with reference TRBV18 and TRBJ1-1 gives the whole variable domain NAGVMQNPRHLVRRRGQEARLRCSPMKGHSHVYWYRQLPEEGLKFMVYLQKENIIDESGMPKERFSAEFPKEGPSILRIQQVVRGDSAAYFCASSHRPTDMNTEAFFGQGTRLTVV.

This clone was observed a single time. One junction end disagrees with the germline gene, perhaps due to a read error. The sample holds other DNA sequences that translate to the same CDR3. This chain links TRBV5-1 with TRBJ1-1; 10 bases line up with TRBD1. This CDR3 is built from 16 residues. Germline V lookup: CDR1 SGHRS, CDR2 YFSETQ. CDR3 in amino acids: CASSLVGQGGVTEAFF. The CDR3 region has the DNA TGTGCCAGCAGCTTGGTAGGACAGGGGGGAGTAACTGAAGCTTTCTTT.

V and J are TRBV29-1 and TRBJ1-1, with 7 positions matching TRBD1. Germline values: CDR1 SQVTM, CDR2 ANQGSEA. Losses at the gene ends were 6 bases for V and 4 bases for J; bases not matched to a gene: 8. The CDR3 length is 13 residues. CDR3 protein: CSVQDRFSTEAFF. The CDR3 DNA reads TGCAGCGTCCAGGACAGGTTTTCCACTGAAGCTTTCTTT.

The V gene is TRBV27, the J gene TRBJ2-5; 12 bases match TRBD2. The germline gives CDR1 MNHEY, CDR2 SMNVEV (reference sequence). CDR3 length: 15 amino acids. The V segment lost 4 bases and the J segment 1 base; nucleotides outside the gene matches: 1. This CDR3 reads CASSSGLAGQETQYF. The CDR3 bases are TGTGCCAGCAGTTCGGGACTAGCGGGCCAAGAGACCCAGTACTTC.

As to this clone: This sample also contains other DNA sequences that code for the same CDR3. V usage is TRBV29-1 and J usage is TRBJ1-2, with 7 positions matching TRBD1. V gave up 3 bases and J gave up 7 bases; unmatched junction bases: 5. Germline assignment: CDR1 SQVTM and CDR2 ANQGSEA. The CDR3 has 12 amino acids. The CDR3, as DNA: TGCAGCGTTGATCGACAGGGCACTGGCTACACCTTC. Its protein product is CSVDRQGTGYTF.

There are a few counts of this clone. Here the CDR3 reads CSDEGGLEQFF. The CDR3 DNA is TGCAGTGATGAGGGAGGACTTGAGCAGTTCTTC. The chain has TRBV20-1 and TRBJ2-1; possibly TRBD2 for D (6 bases). The CDR3 length is 11 residues. The germline CDR1 and CDR2 sequences are DFQATT and SNEGSKA (reference sequence). V was shortened by 7 bases and J by 9 bases, with 13 bases between the two germline ends.

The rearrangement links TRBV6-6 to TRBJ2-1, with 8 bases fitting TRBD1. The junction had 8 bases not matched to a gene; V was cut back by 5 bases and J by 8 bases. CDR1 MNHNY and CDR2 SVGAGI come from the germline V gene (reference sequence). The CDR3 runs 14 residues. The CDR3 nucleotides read TGTGCCAGCAGTGCTATCTCCAGGGGGCATGAGCAGTTCTTC. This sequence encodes CASSAISRGHEQFF.

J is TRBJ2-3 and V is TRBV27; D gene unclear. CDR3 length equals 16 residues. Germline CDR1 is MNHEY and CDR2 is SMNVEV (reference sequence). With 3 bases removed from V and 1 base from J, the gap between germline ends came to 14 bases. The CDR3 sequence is CASSFIGSARTDTQYF. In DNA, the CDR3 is TGTGCCAGCAGTTTTATCGGGTCAGCACGCACAGATACGCAGTATTTT.

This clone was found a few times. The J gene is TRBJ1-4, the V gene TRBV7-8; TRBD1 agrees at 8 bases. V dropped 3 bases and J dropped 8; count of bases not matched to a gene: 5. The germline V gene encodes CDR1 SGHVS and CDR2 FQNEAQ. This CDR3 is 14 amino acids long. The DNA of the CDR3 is TGTGCCAGCAGCTTCCAGGGGGCGGGAGAAAAACTGTTTTTT. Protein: CASSFQGAGEKLFF.

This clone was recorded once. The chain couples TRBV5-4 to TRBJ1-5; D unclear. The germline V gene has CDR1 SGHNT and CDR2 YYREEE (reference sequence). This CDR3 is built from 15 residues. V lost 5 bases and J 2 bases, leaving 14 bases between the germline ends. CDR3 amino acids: CASSLYPGGNQPQHF. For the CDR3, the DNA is TGTGCCAGCAGTCTGTACCCCGGGGGCAATCAGCCCCAGCATTTT.

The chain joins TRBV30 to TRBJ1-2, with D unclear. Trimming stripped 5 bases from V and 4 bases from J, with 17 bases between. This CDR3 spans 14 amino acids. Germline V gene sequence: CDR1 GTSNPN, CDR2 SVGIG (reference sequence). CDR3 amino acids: CAWDSGSPGYGYTF. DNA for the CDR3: TGTGCCTGGGACTCGGGGAGCCCTGGCTATGGCTACACCTTC. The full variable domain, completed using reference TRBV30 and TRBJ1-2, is SQTIHQWPATLVQPVGSPLSLECTVEGTSNPNLYWYRQAAGRGLQLLFYSVGIGQISSEVPQNLSASRPQDRQFILSSKKLLLSDSGFYLCAWDSGSPGYGYTFGSGTRLTVV.

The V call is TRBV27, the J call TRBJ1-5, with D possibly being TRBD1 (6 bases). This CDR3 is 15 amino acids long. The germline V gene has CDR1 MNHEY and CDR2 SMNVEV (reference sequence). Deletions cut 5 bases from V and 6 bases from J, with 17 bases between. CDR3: CASSGLGGGSQPQHF. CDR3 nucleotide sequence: TGTGCCAGCAGTGGCCTAGGGGGGGGCAGTCAGCCCCAGCATTTT.

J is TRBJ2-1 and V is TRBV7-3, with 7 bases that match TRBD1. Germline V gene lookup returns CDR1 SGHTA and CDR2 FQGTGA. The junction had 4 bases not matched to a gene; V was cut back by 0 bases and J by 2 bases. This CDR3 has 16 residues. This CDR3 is CASSLTGGLAYNEQFF. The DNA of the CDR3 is TGTGCCAGCAGCTTAACAGGGGGCCTCGCCTACAATGAGCAGTTCTTC.

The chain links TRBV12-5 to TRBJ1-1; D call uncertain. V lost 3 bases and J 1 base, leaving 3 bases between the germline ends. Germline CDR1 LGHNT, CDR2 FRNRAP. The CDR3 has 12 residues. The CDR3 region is CASGFGNTEAFF. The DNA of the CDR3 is TGTGCTAGTGGTTTCGGGAACACTGAAGCTTTCTTT.